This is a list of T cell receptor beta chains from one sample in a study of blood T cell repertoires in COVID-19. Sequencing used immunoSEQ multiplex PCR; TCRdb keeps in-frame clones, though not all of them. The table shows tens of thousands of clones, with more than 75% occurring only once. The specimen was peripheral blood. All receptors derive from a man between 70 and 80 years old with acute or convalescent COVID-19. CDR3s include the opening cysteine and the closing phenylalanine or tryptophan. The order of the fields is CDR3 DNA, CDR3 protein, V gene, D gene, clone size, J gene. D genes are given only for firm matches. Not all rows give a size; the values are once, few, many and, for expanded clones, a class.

TGTGCCAGCAGTCCCGGGACACCGATCGGGTATGGCTACACCTTC,CASSPGTPIGYGYTF,TRBV28,NA,NA,TRBJ1-2
TGTGCCAGCAGCCACGCGGGTCAGCCCCAGCATTTT,CASSHAGQPQHF,TRBV3-1/TRBV3-2,NA,NA,TRBJ1-5
TGTGCCAGCAGCCCCGTTATAGGCAGCGGGAGATCCTACAATGAGCAGTTCTTC,CASSPVIGSGRSYNEQFF,TRBV28,TRBD2,NA,TRBJ2-1
TGTGCCAGCAGCTTAGTTGTGACGAGTGTGGGGCGCACAGATACGCAGTATTTT,CASSLVVTSVGRTDTQYF,TRBV7-6,NA,NA,TRBJ2-3
TGTGCCAGCAGCTTAATCGGCGCGGGGACTGGACGCTCGGAGCAGTACTTC,CASSLIGAGTGRSEQYF,TRBV11-2,NA,NA,TRBJ2-7
TGCGCCAGCAGCTCACAGGGGGCAGGCTACGAGCAGTACTTC,CASSSQGAGYEQYF,TRBV5-1,TRBD1,NA,TRBJ2-7
TGTGCCAGCAGTGAAGGCACCACCCCAAGGGGAAAACTGTTTTTT,CASSEGTTPRGKLFF,TRBV6-1,NA,NA,TRBJ1-4
TGTGCCAGCACCAGGGGGCGGGGCACAGATACGCAGTATTTT,CASTRGRGTDTQYF,TRBV2,TRBD1,NA,TRBJ2-3
TGTGCCAGCAGCTTGGCCCCCTCGGGAGCGAGTACGCAGTATTTT,CASSLAPSGASTQYF,TRBV5-8,NA,NA,TRBJ2-3
TGTGCCAGTAAGGGACTCGCGAACACTGAAGCTTTCTTT,CASKGLANTEAFF,TRBV19,NA,few,TRBJ1-1
TGCGCCAGCAGCCGGATTGACAGGGTAGGGGAGACCCAGTACTTC,CASSRIDRVGETQYF,TRBV4-1,TRBD1,NA,TRBJ2-5
NA,CASSSSGQGAAGANVLTF,TRBV28,NA,NA,TRBJ2-6
TGCAGTGCTAGTCTACGGGGTGGAGGCTACACCTTC,CSASLRGGGYTF,TRBV20-1,NA,few,TRBJ1-2
TGTGCCAGCAGCCAGGGGGAAGGGGGCGAAAAACTGTTTTTT,CASSQGEGGEKLFF,TRBV3-1/TRBV3-2,TRBD1,once,TRBJ1-4
TGTGCCAGCAGCGTCCGTCATAATTCACCCCTCCACTTT,CASSVRHNSPLHF,TRBV5-6,NA,NA,TRBJ1-6
TGTGCCAGCAGTCGGGAGACAACCTCTGGGGCCAACGTCCTGACTTTC,CASSRETTSGANVLTF,TRBV7-9,NA,NA,TRBJ2-6
TGTGCCAGCTCAGAAGCCCCCTGGACAGGGGGCATAGGTACCGGGGAGCTGTTTTTT,CASSEAPWTGGIGTGELFF,TRBV2,TRBD1,NA,TRBJ2-2
TGTGCCAGCAGCAAAGGAGGGAGCAGTGAAAAACTGTTTTTT,CASSKGGSSEKLFF,TRBV3-1/TRBV3-2,NA,NA,TRBJ1-4
TGTGCCAGCAGGGTTAGCGGGAGAATTGAAGAGACCCAGTACTTC,CASRVSGRIEETQYF,TRBV4-2,TRBD2,NA,TRBJ2-5
TGTGCCAGCAGCCAAGGTTCGGGGGGCCGGACCGGGGAGCTGTTTTTT,CASSQGSGGRTGELFF,TRBV14,NA,NA,TRBJ2-2
TGTGCCAGCTCACCCTCGCCGAATCTCAGGGCGGAGACCCAGTACTTC,CASSPSPNLRAETQYF,TRBV18,NA,NA,TRBJ2-5
TGTGCCAGCAGTCCCACCCAAATAAACAGGGGGCGACGGAATGAGCAGTTCTTC,CASSPTQINRGRRNEQFF,TRBV28,TRBD1,NA,TRBJ2-1
TGTGCCAGCAGTCCCTTGGGCATTAGGTACGAGCAGTACTTC,CASSPLGIRYEQYF,TRBV28,NA,NA,TRBJ2-7
TGTGCCAGCGCCCTAGGGGGAAGCTACGTTGGCTACACCTTC,CASALGGSYVGYTF,TRBV27,NA,NA,TRBJ1-2
TGTGCCAGCAGTTATGCGGCGGGAGATACGCAGTATTTT,CASSYAAGDTQYF,TRBV6-5,NA,NA,TRBJ2-3
TGTGCCAGCAGTTTTGAGAAATACAATGAGCAGTTCTTC,CASSFEKYNEQFF,TRBV27,NA,NA,TRBJ2-1
TGTGCCAGCAGTTACTTAGTTCAGGGGGATAATTCACCCCTCCACTTT,CASSYLVQGDNSPLHF,TRBV6-2/TRBV6-3,TRBD1,NA,TRBJ1-6
TGTGCCAGCAGTGACCGGGACAGGATCTCCTACGAGCAGTACTTC,CASSDRDRISYEQYF,TRBV25-1,TRBD1,NA,TRBJ2-7
TGTGCCAGCAGTTCTAAGGCTAGGGGGTTTAACACTGAAGCTTTCTTT,CASSSKARGFNTEAFF,TRBV27,NA,NA,TRBJ1-1
TGTGCCAGCAGCCTCACTAGAGTGAGGGAGACCCAGTACTTC,CASSLTRVRETQYF,TRBV5-8,NA,few,TRBJ2-5
TGTGCCAGCAGCTTAAGCGCAGGGGCCGGGGCCAACGTCCTGACTTTC,CASSLSAGAGANVLTF,TRBV7-3,NA,NA,TRBJ2-6
TGTGCCAGCAGCCTAAACCTACAGGGGGACGGGGGAGGCTACACCTTC,CASSLNLQGDGGGYTF,TRBV5-5,TRBD1,NA,TRBJ1-2
TGTGCCAGCAGCTTACACCCTAGCGGAAGCACAGATACGCAGTATTTT,CASSLHPSGSTDTQYF,TRBV7-2,TRBD2,NA,TRBJ2-3
TGTGCCAGCAGCTTAGCCCCGACAGGGGAGGCTGAAAAACTGTTTTTT,CASSLAPTGEAEKLFF,TRBV7-9,TRBD1,few,TRBJ1-4
TGTGCCAGCAGAACAATTTTAAGCAATGAGCAGTTCTTC,CASRTILSNEQFF,TRBV6-5,NA,NA,TRBJ2-1
TGCGCCAGCAGCTTACAGGGTTATGACACCGGGGAGCTGTTTTTT,CASSLQGYDTGELFF,TRBV5-1,NA,NA,TRBJ2-2
TGTGCCAGCAACCCGGGGGGGGCCGGCAGATATGGCTACACCTTC,CASNPGGAGRYGYTF,TRBV6-5,NA,NA,TRBJ1-2
TGTGCCAGCAGTCCCCACAGGGGGAAGGCTGAAGCTTTCTTT,CASSPHRGKAEAFF,TRBV28,TRBD1,NA,TRBJ1-1
TGTGCCAGCAGCTTAGAACCGCAGACAGAGCAGTACTTC,CASSLEPQTEQYF,TRBV7-9,NA,NA,TRBJ2-7
TGTGCCAGTAGTATTCAGGGGGGCACTGAAGCTTTCTTT,CASSIQGGTEAFF,TRBV19,TRBD1,NA,TRBJ1-1
TGTGCTTGGAGGGTGAGTAATGAAAAACTGTTTTTT,CAWRVSNEKLFF,TRBV6-5,NA,NA,TRBJ1-4
TGTGCCAGTAGTATTTTGTCGAACAGACCGAACACTGAAGCTTTCTTT,CASSILSNRPNTEAFF,TRBV19,NA,NA,TRBJ1-1
TGTGCCAGCAGCTTGGGGGAGGCCCAAGAGACCCAGTACTTC,CASSLGEAQETQYF,TRBV5-8,NA,NA,TRBJ2-5
TGTGCCAGCAGTGGGACAGGGGTGCCAGATACGCAGTATTTT,CASSGTGVPDTQYF,TRBV2,TRBD1,few,TRBJ2-3
TGTGCCAGCAGTCTAGGACAGTACGAGCAGTACTTC,CASSLGQYEQYF,TRBV6-6,NA,NA,TRBJ2-7
TGCGCCAGCAGCTTGGCTAGCGGGACTTACAATGAGCAGTTCTTC,CASSLASGTYNEQFF,TRBV5-1,TRBD2,NA,TRBJ2-1
TGTGCCAGCAGCGCGTCAGGAGGGGGCGCGATTCAGCCCCAGCATTTT,CASSASGGGAIQPQHF,TRBV7-8,TRBD1,NA,TRBJ1-5
TGCGCCAGCACCACAACCGGGACAGGAAATACTGAAGCTTTCTTT,CASTTTGTGNTEAFF,TRBV4-1,TRBD1,NA,TRBJ1-1
TGTGCCAGCAGGGTGTACAGGGGAGATACGCAGTATTTT,CASRVYRGDTQYF,TRBV6-5,TRBD1,NA,TRBJ2-3
TGCGCCAGCAGCTTGGACACCAACACTGAAGCTTTCTTT,CASSLDTNTEAFF,TRBV5-1,NA,NA,TRBJ1-1
TGTGCCAGTAGTAGAGGAATCCAAGGGAGGACAGATACGCAGTATTTT,CASSRGIQGRTDTQYF,TRBV19,NA,NA,TRBJ2-3
TGTGCCAGCTCACCACCCCTAGGGGGGGATGAGCAGTTCTTC,CASSPPLGGDEQFF,TRBV18,NA,NA,TRBJ2-1
TGTGCCAGCAGCCAAGGGCAGGGGACGGAGCCCCAGCATTTT,CASSQGQGTEPQHF,TRBV25-1,NA,NA,TRBJ1-5
TGTGCCAGCACCTCGGACAATTATAATTCACCCCTCCACTTT,CASTSDNYNSPLHF,TRBV6-5,NA,NA,TRBJ1-6
TGTGCCTGGAGTCCGGGGGTTACGGGCACTGAAGCTTTCTTT,CAWSPGVTGTEAFF,TRBV30,NA,NA,TRBJ1-1
TGTGCCAGCAGCGCCGAACAGGGGAACACTGAAGCTTTCTTT,CASSAEQGNTEAFF,TRBV9,NA,NA,TRBJ1-1
TGCAGTGCTAGTTCGGGAGAGAACACTGAAGCTTTCTTT,CSASSGENTEAFF,TRBV20-1,NA,NA,TRBJ1-1
TGCGCCAGCAGCTCCGAGATCCAGGGGGGATCACCCCTCCACTTT,CASSSEIQGGSPLHF,TRBV5-1,TRBD1,few,TRBJ1-6
TGTGCCAGCAGCTTAACGGTGGGCACACCCCTCCACTTT,CASSLTVGTPLHF,TRBV7-3,NA,NA,TRBJ1-6
TGCAGCGTCGCCATCGAGGCCTCTGGAAACACCATATATTTT,CSVAIEASGNTIYF,TRBV29-1,NA,NA,TRBJ1-3